This TCR beta chain stems from a study of T cell responses to AZD1222 COVID-19 vaccine. Study-wide background: Second doses that came at about 4 or about 12 weeks were put together.

Remarks on this clone: The antigen remains unidentified.

The CDR3 is 15 amino acids. Germline V gene lookup returns CDR1 SGHRS and CDR2 YFSETQ. V trimming: 4 bases; J trimming: 7 bases; junction bases outside the gene matches: 8. Overall study results and limits: Among those given AZD1222, only five or six were seropositive at baseline. White British donors predominated, females outnumbered males, and clonal diversity was possibly underestimated. As reported, nearly half of all spike-specific TCRs target variant regions that are unmutated.

Measured with immunoSEQ multiplex PCR; TCRdb has only the in-frame clones, and not every one. The sample consists of approximately 100,000 clones, about 89% of them appearing once. The sequencing here drew on peripheral blood, taken on day 0 of AZD1222 vaccination. The J gene is TRBJ1-6, the V gene TRBV5-1; 7 positions match TRBD1. The sequence was collected from an adult in good health. Here the CDR3 reads CASSALQGMNSPLHF. CDR3 DNA: TGCGCCAGCAGCGCCTTACAGGGGATGAATTCACCCCTCCACTTT.